Following are 26 T cell receptor beta chains from one sample sequenced in a study of long-term antiretroviral therapy in people with HIV. It was version v3.0 of the immunoSEQ assay that was run at survey level. Assay used: immunoSEQ multiplex PCR; TCRdb lists only in-frame clones, some missing. The table has tens of thousands of clones, over 90% seen once. The sample in question was unsorted PBMCs, obtained 5.3 years after starting antiretroviral therapy. The source of these receptors is a man in his forties or fifties with HIV.

CDR3 DNA sequence: TGTGCCAGCAGGGGCCCACCGTCCTACGAGCAGTACTTC. Translating gives CASRGPPSYEQYF. This rearrangement joins TRBV11-2 to TRBJ2-7; no reliable D call. The CDR3 loop spans 13 amino acids. Looked up from germline, CDR1 is SGHAT and CDR2 is FQNNGV. Trimming removed 6 bases at V and 1 base at J, with 10 bases between.

The chain joins TRBV15 to TRBJ2-3; TRBD2 might be the D (5 bases). The length of the CDR3 is 12 residues. Trimming removed 3 bases from V and 8 bases from J, with 9 bases in between. Germline V gene data show CDR1 as LNHNV and CDR2 as YYDKDF (reference sequence). CDR3 loop: CATSRGSGTQYF. The CDR3 DNA is TGTGCCACCAGCAGGGGAAGCGGTACGCAGTATTTT.

The V and J genes are TRBV6-6 and TRBJ1-5; no clear D gene. The CDR3 consists of 14 residues. Trimming took off 8 bases at V and 6 bases at J, with 17 bases between the two ends. Germline assignment: CDR1 MNHNY and CDR2 SVGAGI (reference sequence). This CDR3 reads CASLDSGESQPQHF. The CDR3 coding sequence is TGTGCCAGCCTCGACTCGGGCGAGAGTCAGCCCCAGCATTTT.

The chain recombines TRBV7-2 with TRBJ1-2; TRBD1 is a possible D gene (5 bases). V lost 5 bases to trimming and J lost 7 bases, with 23 bases between them. CDR1 is SGHTA and CDR2 is FQGNSA in the germline V gene. This CDR3 spans 16 amino acids. In nucleotides, the CDR3 is TGTGCCAGCAGCATAAACTTATTACCGGGGGATTTTGGCTACACCTTC. Translating it yields CASSINLLPGDFGYTF.

This chain links TRBV7-9 with TRBJ1-1; perhaps TRBD1 as D (6 bases). The germline CDR1 and CDR2 sequences are SEHNR and FQNEAQ (reference sequence). The V gene lost 0 bases and the J gene lost 4 bases, with 12 bases spanning the gap. The CDR3 extends over 15 amino acids. In DNA, the CDR3 is TGTGCCAGCAGCTTAGCTAGACAGGCTCCCACTGAAGCTTTCTTT. This sequence encodes CASSLARQAPTEAFF.

The rearrangement uses TRBV28 and TRBJ2-2; 13 nucleotides line up with TRBD2. The CDR3 sequence is 17 residues long. The trim removed 2 bases at V and 3 bases at J, leaving 3 bases unmatched. Looked up from germline, CDR1 is MDHEN and CDR2 is SYDVKM. CDR3 region: CASSLGLAGADTGELFF. The CDR3 coding sequence is TGTGCCAGCAGTTTAGGACTAGCGGGGGCTGACACCGGGGAGCTGTTTTTT.

The chain employs TRBV6-6 and TRBJ2-1; 7 bases are shared with TRBD2. There are 16 residues in the CDR3. Germline CDR1 reads MNHNY; CDR2 reads SVGAGI (reference sequence). J lost 4 bases, V lost 0 bases, and 6 bases had no gene match. The CDR3 coding sequence is TGTGCCAGCAGTTACTCAACGGGGGGAATGTACAATGAGCAGTTCTTC. This codes for CASSYSTGGMYNEQFF.

The chain joins TRBV7-3 to TRBJ2-3; D may match TRBD1 or TRBD2 (5 bases each). The V and J ends lost 2 bases and 3 bases respectively, with 9 bases between them. This CDR3 is 14 amino acids long. Germline CDR1 and CDR2: SGHTA and FQGTGA. The CDR3 sequence is CASSLGGTTDTQYF. The CDR3 nucleotides are TGTGCCAGCAGCTTAGGTGGGACGACAGATACGCAGTATTTT.

V and J are TRBV7-8 and TRBJ2-7; no definite D call. The CDR3 has 14 amino acids. Trimming cost V 0 bases and J 3 bases, with 9 bases left between them. CDR1 and CDR2 (germline): SGHVS, FQNEAQ. In DNA form, the CDR3 reads TGTGCCAGCAGCTTAGCGGGTGACCACTACGAGCAGTACTTC. Protein product: CASSLAGDHYEQYF. Full variable domain (rest looked up from reference TRBV7-8 and TRBJ2-7): GAGVSQSPRYKVAKRGQDVALRCDPISGHVSLFWYQQALGQGPEFLTYFQNEAQLDKSGLPSDRFFAERPEGSVSTLKIQRTQQEDSAVYLCASSLAGDHYEQYFGPGTRLTVT.

This chain uses TRBV30 with TRBJ1-1; possible D gene TRBD1, 5 bases. The V gene's germline CDR1 is GTSNPN and CDR2 SVGIG (reference sequence). V lost 3 bases and J lost 6, with 14 bases in between. The CDR3 sequence is 13 residues long. CDR3: CAWRADWGAEAFF. For the CDR3, the DNA is TGTGCCTGGAGAGCAGATTGGGGCGCTGAAGCTTTCTTT.

The gene calls are TRBV6-5 and TRBJ1-5; tentatively, D is TRBD1 (5 bases). Germline CDR1 reads MNHEY; CDR2 reads SVGAGI. Trimming pared 6 bases from V and 0 bases from J, leaving 9 bases between. This CDR3 contains 14 residues. This CDR3 is CASSGQSSNQPQHF. The CDR3 DNA is TGTGCCAGCAGCGGACAAAGTAGCAATCAGCCCCAGCATTTT.

The gene calls are TRBV7-2 and TRBJ2-3; D is uncertain. CDR3 length equals 14 residues. The V gene's germline CDR1 is SGHTA and CDR2 FQGNSA. Between the trimmed V and J ends, which lost 5 bases and 2 bases, there was a span of 11 bases. The CDR3 loop is CASSPISVTDTQYF. CDR3 nucleotides: TGTGCCAGCAGCCCCATCAGCGTCACAGATACGCAGTATTTT.

This clone is a singleton in its sample. The chain employs TRBV28 and TRBJ2-7; 12 bases line up with TRBD2. The CDR3 loop spans 15 amino acids. Germline-derived CDR1 and CDR2 are MDHEN and SYDVKM. J lost 2 bases, V lost 3 bases, and 2 bases had no gene match. The CDR3, as DNA: TGTGCCAGCAGTTTTGGACTAGCGGGGCCCTACGAGCAGTACTTC. It codes for CASSFGLAGPYEQYF.

This clone was counted once. Other DNA sequences in the same sample also yield this CDR3. The chain recombines TRBV10-1 with TRBJ2-1, with D perhaps matching TRBD2 (5 bases). The germline V gene encodes CDR1 WNHNN and CDR2 SYGVQD (reference sequence). The V gene lost 0 bases and the J gene lost 0 bases, with 15 bases spanning the gap. This CDR3 has 18 amino acids. CDR3 sequence reads: CASSESGAGAISYNEQFF. The CDR3 DNA reads TGCGCCAGCAGTGAGTCAGGCGCGGGTGCTATCTCCTACAATGAGCAGTTCTTC.

CDR3 in amino acids: CASSFYRGRTEAFF. In DNA, the CDR3 is TGTGCCAGCAGCTTCTACAGGGGGCGGACTGAAGCTTTCTTT. The rearrangement uses TRBV5-6 and TRBJ1-1, with 9 bases aligning to TRBD1. This CDR3 comprises 14 residues. Germline assignment: CDR1 SGHDT and CDR2 YYEEEE. V shed 2 bases and J 5 bases; nucleotides not matched to a gene: 4.

This sequence joins TRBV19 and TRBJ2-7; 8 bases align to TRBD1. The germline V gene encodes CDR1 LNHDA and CDR2 SQIVND (reference sequence). The CDR3 has 16 residues. V shed 5 bases and J 0 bases; nucleotides not matched to a gene: 9. The CDR3 loop is CASSPRTGLGSYEQYF. The CDR3 DNA sequence: TGTGCCAGTAGTCCAAGGACAGGGTTGGGCTCCTACGAGCAGTACTTC.

A word on this clone: The sample contains more than one DNA sequence encoding this CDR3. This chain links TRBV6-1 with TRBJ1-1; 9 bases are a match to TRBD1. Germline V gene data show CDR1 as MNHNS and CDR2 as SASEGT. J gave up 1 base and V 6 bases, and 3 bases lay outside the gene matches. The CDR3 spans 14 residues. The CDR3 loop reads CASSYRGPNTEAFF. The CDR3 bases are TGTGCCAGCAGCTACAGGGGGCCGAACACTGAAGCTTTCTTT.

This clone was detected once. This chain's CDR3 is CASSLGDRNTGELFF. CDR3 nucleotides: TGCGCCAGCAGCTTGGGGGACAGGAACACCGGGGAGCTGTTTTTT. This chain connects TRBV5-1 to TRBJ2-2; 7 bases agree with TRBD1. In germline, CDR1 is SGHRS, CDR2 YFSETQ. CDR3 length: 15 residues. Trimming removed 0 bases from V and 1 base from J; junction bases left unmatched: 0.

The genes are TRBV4-3 and TRBJ1-2; 7 nucleotides agree with TRBD1. Losses at the gene ends were 1 base for V and 4 bases for J; bases not matched to a gene: 3. Germline lookup yields CDR1 LGHNA and CDR2 YSLEER. The CDR3 runs 14 residues. The CDR3 bases are TGCGCCAGCAGCCAAGCGGGACAGCCCTATGGCTACACCTTC. It translates to CASSQAGQPYGYTF.

As DNA, the CDR3 is TGTGCCAGCAGTGAAGGGGGCAATCAGCCCCAGCATTTT. This codes for CASSEGGNQPQHF. The rearrangement links TRBV6-1 to TRBJ1-5; D is uncertain. V lost 1 base and J lost 2, with 3 bases in between. This CDR3 spans 13 amino acids. Looked up from germline, CDR1 is MNHNS and CDR2 is SASEGT.

This clone showed up just once. The rearrangement joins TRBV2 to TRBJ2-3; D gene unclear. This CDR3 has 15 residues. V lost 4 bases, J lost 0 bases, and 11 bases lay in between. Per germline, CDR1 SNHLY and CDR2 FYNNEI. The CDR3 region is CASSAVLASTDTQYF. In nucleotides, the CDR3 is TGTGCCAGCAGTGCAGTACTGGCTAGCACAGATACGCAGTATTTT.

J is TRBJ1-2 and V is TRBV6-6, with 7 bases that match TRBD1. V dropped 4 bases and J dropped 8; count of bases not matched to a gene: 7. Germline V lookup: CDR1 MNHNY, CDR2 SVGAGI (reference sequence). CDR3 size: 13 residues. The CDR3 spells CASSSMTGNGYTF. Here the CDR3 DNA reads TGTGCCAGCAGTTCGATGACAGGGAACGGCTACACCTTC.

The chain is built from TRBV7-8 and TRBJ2-6; TRBD1 matches 9 bases. Germline-derived CDR1 and CDR2 are SGHVS and FQNEAQ. This CDR3 contains 16 residues. Losses at the gene ends were 6 bases for V and 0 bases for J; bases not matched to a gene: 3. This CDR3 is CASRATGGSGANVLTF. The CDR3 nucleotides are TGTGCCAGCAGGGCGACAGGGGGCTCTGGGGCCAACGTCCTGACTTTC.

Written as DNA, the CDR3 is TGTGCCAGCAGCGCGTTCGGGGGCTCCTATAATTCACCCCTCCACTTT. Amino acid sequence: CASSAFGGSYNSPLHF. The chain combines TRBV9 with TRBJ1-6, with a tentative D call TRBD1 (5 bases). The CDR3 runs to 16 residues. Germline CDR1 reads SGDLS; CDR2 reads YYNGEE. V lost 3 bases and J 0 bases, leaving 10 bases between the germline ends.

This rearrangement joins TRBV4-1 to TRBJ2-7; 11 nucleotides match TRBD2. Germline lookup yields CDR1 MGHRA and CDR2 YSYEKL. The J segment lost 4 bases and the V segment lost 1 base, leaving 0 bases of the junction unmatched. CDR3 length: 14 residues. CDR3 coding DNA: TGCGCCAGCAGCCAAGTAGCGGGGGGGTACGAGCAGTACTTC. This gives the protein CASSQVAGGYEQYF.

This clone was seen more than once but under ten times. The chain has TRBV19 and TRBJ1-5; unclear D gene. The CDR3 runs to 15 residues. CDR1 is LNHDA, CDR2 SQIVND, per germline (reference sequence). Trimming pared 4 bases from V and 6 bases from J, leaving 16 bases between. In DNA form, the CDR3 reads TGTGCCAGTAGTACCGATGGCAGGTTTGGTCAGCCCCAGCATTTT. It codes for CASSTDGRFGQPQHF.